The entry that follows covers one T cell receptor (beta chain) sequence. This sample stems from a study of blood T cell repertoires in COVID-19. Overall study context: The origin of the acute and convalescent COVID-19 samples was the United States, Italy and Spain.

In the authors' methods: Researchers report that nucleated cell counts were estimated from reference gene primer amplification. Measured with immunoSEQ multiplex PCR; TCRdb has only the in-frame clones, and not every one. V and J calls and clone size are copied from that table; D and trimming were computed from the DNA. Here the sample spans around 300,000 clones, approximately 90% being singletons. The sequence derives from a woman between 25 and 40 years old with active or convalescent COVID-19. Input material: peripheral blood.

The CDR3 region is CSVAGGGLAKNIQYF. In DNA, the CDR3 is TGCAGCGTTGCAGGCGGCGGACTAGCCAAAAACATTCAGTACTTC. The chain couples TRBV29-1 to TRBJ2-4, with D tentatively TRBD2 (5 bases). V was clipped by 4 bases and J by 0 bases, with 13 bases between them. The CDR3 is made up of 15 amino acids. Germline V gene lookup returns CDR1 SQVTM and CDR2 ANQGSEA.